Following are 9 T cell receptor beta chains from one sample sequenced in a study of T cell responses to AZD1222 COVID-19 vaccine. Some clones are missing from TCRdb's copy, which holds only in-frame ones; the method was immunoSEQ multiplex PCR. The sample records 90,000 to 120,000 clones, around 84% being singletons. The material sequenced was peripheral blood, taken on day 0 of AZD1222 vaccination. Receptors were obtained from an adult in good health.

V usage is TRBV3-1 (or the pseudogene TRBV3-2) and J usage is TRBJ1-5; D not resolved. CDR1 is LGHDT, CDR2 YNNKEL, per germline (reference sequence). The CDR3 covers 13 residues. Trimming took off 1 base at V and 7 bases at J, with 8 bases between the two ends. The CDR3 DNA reads as TGTGCCAGCAGCCAAGGGAGGGTGCAGCCCCAGCATTTT. Encoded protein: CASSQGRVQPQHF.

The J gene is TRBJ2-2, the V gene TRBV6-5; no definite D call. The CDR3 covers 14 residues. The germline gives CDR1 MNHEY, CDR2 SVGAGI. V lost 6 bases and J 6 bases, leaving 14 bases between the germline ends. DNA of the CDR3: TGTGCCAGCAGGCCGGGTGGGGTGGCCGGGGAGCTGTTTTTT. Translated, it gives CASRPGGVAGELFF.

This clone was detected once. J is TRBJ2-1 and V is TRBV4-2, with 7 bases identical to TRBD1. Germline V gene sequence: CDR1 LGHNA, CDR2 YNFKEQ. The CDR3 runs to 16 residues. V lost 3 bases and J lost 4; bases outside the gene matches: 9. The CDR3 spells CASSQQTGAPYNEQFF. CDR3 sequence (DNA): TGTGCCAGCAGCCAGCAAACAGGGGCCCCTTACAATGAGCAGTTCTTC.

This clone has just one count. The rearrangement links TRBV29-1 to TRBJ2-7; maybe TRBD2 (6 bases). Per the germline V gene, CDR1 is SQVTM and CDR2 is ANQGSEA. V dropped 7 bases and J dropped 2 bases, with 15 bases sitting between them. This CDR3 region has 13 residues. This CDR3 reads CSAAGEETYEQYF. CDR3 nucleotides: TGCAGCGCCGCCGGGGAGGAAACCTACGAGCAGTACTTC.

This clone has just a few counts. The chain carries TRBV5-4 and TRBJ1-2; 10 bases line up with TRBD1. Germline V gene sequence: CDR1 SGHNT, CDR2 YYREEE (reference sequence). Trimming at V came to 0 bases and at J to 7 bases, leaving 12 bases not matched to a gene. CDR3 length: 17 residues. The CDR3 nucleotides read TGTGCCAGCAGCTTGGCCATCGTAGACAGGGGGCGAGGTGGCTACACCTTC. The encoded protein is CASSLAIVDRGRGGYTF.

The chain joins TRBV2 to TRBJ2-2; D is perhaps TRBD2 (6 bases). The CDR3 loop spans 15 amino acids. With 2 bases removed from V and 1 base from J, the gap between germline ends came to 8 bases. Germline-derived CDR1 and CDR2 are SNHLY and FYNNEI. The CDR3 region has the DNA TGTGCCAGCAGTGAAATGGGGGGGAACACCGGGGAGCTGTTTTTT. Residues: CASSEMGGNTGELFF.

The chain is built from TRBV7-2 and TRBJ2-7; 10 nucleotides align to TRBD1. CDR1 is SGHTA, CDR2 FQGNSA, per germline. The V and J ends lost 1 base and 4 bases, in that order; junction bases with no gene match: 4. CDR3 length: 15 amino acids. CDR3: CASSLEGQGFYEQYF. The CDR3 DNA is TGTGCCAGCAGCTTAGAGGGACAGGGGTTTTACGAGCAGTACTTC. The whole variable domain, filled in from reference TRBV7-2 and TRBJ2-7, reads GAGVSQSPSNKVTEKGKDVELRCDPISGHTALYWYRQSLGQGLEFLIYFQGNSAPDKSGLPSDRFSAERTGGSVSTLTIQRTQQEDSAVYLCASSLEGQGFYEQYFGPGTRLTVT.

CDR3 region: CASRPGQGRGEKLFF. Written as DNA, the CDR3 is TGTGCCAGCAGACCCGGACAGGGGCGGGGGGAAAAACTGTTTTTT. The J gene is TRBJ1-4, the V gene TRBV28; 9 bases map to TRBD1. In germline, CDR1 is MDHEN, CDR2 SYDVKM. The CDR3 has 15 residues. J lost 8 bases, V lost 6 bases, and 10 bases had no gene match.

The V and J genes are TRBV20-1 and TRBJ2-7; no firm D call. This CDR3 is built from 11 residues. V lost 7 bases and J lost 4, with 11 bases in between. Per germline, CDR1 DFQATT and CDR2 SNEGSKA (reference sequence). Written as DNA, the CDR3 is TGCAGTGGGCAGGATGAGTACGAGCAGTACTTC. Residues: CSGQDEYEQYF.